This TCR beta chain comes out of a study of regulatory T cells in long-lasting Graves disease. Regarding the study as a whole: TCR diversity was lower in persistent Graves' patients (versus newly diagnosed ones).

In building TCR beta libraries, iRepertoire HTBI primers were used together with Arm-PCR of CDR3 regions. TCRdb fed the multiplex PCR reads into MiXCR, producing one record per CDR3 protein. The sample carries 580,000 or so distinct CDR3 sequences, about 16% recorded once. This clonotype was detected ten times or more. What it recognizes is unknown. Trimming removed 5 bases at V and 5 bases at J, with 22 bases between. The CDR3 has 16 amino acids. Germline CDR1 is MNHNS and CDR2 is SASEGT. Time point specified: newly diagnosed GD, antithyroid drugs for less than 3 months. PBMC RNA served as the TCR library source. These same records also appear under a second study, on T cells in Graves' hyperthyroidism and ophthalmopathy. As that report states: Patients with uncontrolled infections, other autoimmune diseases, pregnancy or lactation were excluded.

The sequence came from a man aged 18 to 35 with Graves disease. This rearrangement joins TRBV6-1 to TRBJ2-7; D assignment may be TRBD1 or TRBD2 (5 bases each). Sequenced material: peripheral blood mononuclear cells (PBMCs), taken at new diagnosis, from a patient treated with antithyroid drugs. The CDR3 loop reads CASSPPGARSPHEQYF. Here the CDR3 DNA reads TGTGCCAGCAGTCCCCCCGGGGCAAGGTCTCCACACGAGCAGTACTTC.